The TCR beta chain under discussion was sequenced for a study of a mutant IDH1 vaccine in newly diagnosed glioma. Study information: Patients received eight vaccinations in weeks 1, 3, 5, 7, 11, 15, 19, 23. Treatment recipients were around 62% male and roughly 38% female, and their mean age was around 40 years. Regarding the study as a whole: The authors found pseudoprogression apparently unrelated to changes in top peripheral T cell clonotypes.

The time point is: week 23, last vaccination. Every vaccination contained 300 ug of the mutant IDH1 20-mer peptide and was paired with topical imiquimod. The astrocytomas were IDH1-mutant, ATRX-negative, and WHO grade 3 or 4. As regards this clone: Its target is unknown.

The CDR3 has 14 residues. V lost 3 bases, J lost 5 bases, and 5 bases stayed unmatched. Germline lookup yields CDR1 SGHRS and CDR2 YFSETQ. The data were produced by immunoSEQ multiplex PCR, yet TCRdb's version contains in-frame clones alone and is incomplete. The sample contains tens of thousands of clones, over 80% of which appear only once. V and J are TRBV5-1 and TRBJ2-5; 9 nucleotides match TRBD1. This specimen was PBMCs, taken from a glioma patient whose treatment included an IDH1 peptide vaccine. The receptor was isolated from a middle-aged man with glioma. The CDR3 bases are TGCGCCAGCAGCTCGGACAGGGGAGGGGAGACCCAGTACTTC. It specifies CASSSDRGGETQYF. The variable domain in full, with the rest retrieved from reference TRBV5-1 and TRBJ2-5, is KAGVTQTPRYLIKTRGQQVTLSCSPISGHRSVSWYQQTPGQGLQFLFEYFSETQRNKGNFPGRFSGRQFSNSRSEMNVSTLELGDSALYLCASSSDRGGETQYFGPGTRLLVL.